This record concerns one T cell receptor beta chain sequence. Germline V CDR1 and CDR2: SGHTA, FQGNSA. CDR3 length equals 12 residues. The V end lost 7 bases, the J end lost 8 bases, and 14 bases lay between the germline ends. Sequencing used immunoSEQ multiplex PCR; TCRdb keeps in-frame clones, though not all of them. The sample holds roughly 180,000 clones, around 93% seen once. The record originates from a study of control samples from healthy donors and cancer patients. This chain joins TRBV7-2 and TRBJ1-2; weak D call: TRBD1 (5 bases). The specimen was blood. The sequence derives from a woman aged 55-70 years in good health. The CDR3 region has the DNA TGTGCCAGCAATCAGGGCGCGGGGGGCTACACCTTC. Encoded protein: CASNQGAGGYTF.